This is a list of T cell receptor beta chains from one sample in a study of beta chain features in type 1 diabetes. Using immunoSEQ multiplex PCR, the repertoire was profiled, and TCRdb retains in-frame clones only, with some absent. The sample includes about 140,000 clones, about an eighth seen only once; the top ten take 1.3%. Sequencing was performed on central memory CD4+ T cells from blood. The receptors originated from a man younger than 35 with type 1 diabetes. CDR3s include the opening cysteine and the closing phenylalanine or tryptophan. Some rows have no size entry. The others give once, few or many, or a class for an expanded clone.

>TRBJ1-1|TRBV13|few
CASSPRTGYGTEAFF
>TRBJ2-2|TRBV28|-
CASSPDRGAGELFF
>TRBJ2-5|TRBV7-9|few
CASSLEQEETQYF
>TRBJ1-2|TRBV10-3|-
CAISEGEGRYTF
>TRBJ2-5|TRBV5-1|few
CASSLAVGYQETQYF
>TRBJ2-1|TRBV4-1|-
CASSQDAAGGKNEQFF
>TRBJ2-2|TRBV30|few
CAWSGDLAGELFF
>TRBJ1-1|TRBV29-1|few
CSVRTGPNTEAFF
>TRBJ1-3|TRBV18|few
CASSAENSGNTIYF
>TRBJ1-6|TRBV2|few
CASSEQGSSPLHF
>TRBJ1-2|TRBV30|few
CAWIPPGTGVDGYTF
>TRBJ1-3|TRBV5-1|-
CASSLGPPRSSGNTIYF
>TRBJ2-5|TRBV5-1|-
CASSLAPGGQETQYF
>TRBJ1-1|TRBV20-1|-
CSASSNTEAFF
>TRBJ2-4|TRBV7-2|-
CASSLRQTYLAKNIQYF
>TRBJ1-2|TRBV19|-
CASKSNYGYTF
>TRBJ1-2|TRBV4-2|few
CASSQDWAENYGYTF